This TCR beta chain was recorded in a study of identical twins. Study-level findings and limits: Cord blood beta clonotypes present at high abundance carried fewer insertions; no such pattern appeared in memory repertoires. Weaker excess twin sharing was seen among beta out-of-frame sequences. Zero-insertion analyses could be partly confounded by invariant MAIT and iNKT cells.

Template switching supplied a universal primer site; unique molecular identifiers were carried on the cDNA. TCRdb passed the 5' RACE reads through MiXCR, listing each CDR3 protein once. The sample holds around 490,000 distinct CDR3 sequences; 20% to 25% are singletons and the top ten take 0.45% to 0.5%. With 1 base removed from V and 8 bases from J, the gap between germline ends came to 15 bases. The CDR3 loop spans 15 amino acids. The germline CDR1 and CDR2 sequences are SGHVS and FNYEAQ. A note on this clonotype: Antigen specificity is unknown.

These data were also reused for a study on yellow fever vaccine responses in identical twins.

Sequenced: CD4+ T cells sorted from blood. V is TRBV7-6 and J is TRBJ2-1; no definite D call. This clonotype was sampled from a woman between 18 and 30 years old in good health. As DNA, the CDR3 is TGTGCCAGCAGCTTAGGGGCTATCCCTCCCGATGAGCAGTTCTTC. Protein: CASSLGAIPPDEQFF.